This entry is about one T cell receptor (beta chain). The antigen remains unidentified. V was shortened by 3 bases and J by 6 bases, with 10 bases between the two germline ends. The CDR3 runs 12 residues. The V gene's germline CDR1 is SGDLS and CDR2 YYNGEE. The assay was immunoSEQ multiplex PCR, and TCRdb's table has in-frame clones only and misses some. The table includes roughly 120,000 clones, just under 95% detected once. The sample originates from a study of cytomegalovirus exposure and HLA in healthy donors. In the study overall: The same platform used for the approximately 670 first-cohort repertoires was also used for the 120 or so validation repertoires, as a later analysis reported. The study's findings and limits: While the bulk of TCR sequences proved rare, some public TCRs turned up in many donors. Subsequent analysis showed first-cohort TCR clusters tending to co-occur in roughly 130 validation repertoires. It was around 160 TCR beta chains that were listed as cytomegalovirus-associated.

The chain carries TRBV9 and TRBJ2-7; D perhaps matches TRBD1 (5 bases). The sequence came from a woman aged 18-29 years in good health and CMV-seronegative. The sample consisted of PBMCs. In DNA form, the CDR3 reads TGTGCCAGCAGCGATCTTAGGGGCGAGCAGTACTTC. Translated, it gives CASSDLRGEQYF. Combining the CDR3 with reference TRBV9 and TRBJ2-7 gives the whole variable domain DSGVTQTPKHLITATGQRVTLRCSPRSGDLSVYWYQQSLDQGLQFLIQYYNGEERAKGNILERFSAQQFPDLHSELNLSSLELGDSALYFCASSDLRGEQYFGPGTRLTVT.